One and the same sample provided the 23 T cell receptor beta chains below, sequenced in a study of blood T cell repertoires in COVID-19. Assay used: immunoSEQ multiplex PCR; TCRdb lists only in-frame clones, some missing. Here the sample spans approximately 100,000 clones, about 86% being singletons. Material: peripheral blood. The origin of the receptors is a man in his sixties with acute or convalescent COVID-19.

This clone has a handful of counts. The chain links TRBV4-1 to TRBJ2-7; D gene unclear. V was clipped by 3 bases and J by 5 bases, with 8 bases between them. Germline CDR1 and CDR2: MGHRA and YSYEKL. The CDR3 totals 12 residues. The CDR3 loop is CASSHDINEQYF. CDR3 bases: TGCGCCAGCAGCCACGACATTAACGAGCAGTACTTC.

The rearrangement uses TRBV5-4 and TRBJ1-2, with D possibly TRBD1 on 5 matching bases. Germline V gene data show CDR1 as SGHNT and CDR2 as YYREEE (reference sequence). The CDR3 contains 15 residues. The V and J ends lost 2 bases and 4 bases respectively, with 15 bases between them. The CDR3 here is CASSFRQPQGYGYTF. CDR3 DNA: TGTGCCAGCAGCTTCAGACAGCCCCAAGGCTATGGCTACACCTTC.

This clone was observed once. The chain is built from TRBV18 and TRBJ1-5; D perhaps matches TRBD1 (6 bases). From germline, CDR1 is KGHSH and CDR2 LQKENI. Trimming shortened V by 3 bases and J by 3 bases, and 18 bases separated the two germline ends. The CDR3 loop spans 17 amino acids. As DNA, the CDR3 is TGTGCCAGCTCACCCCGAGGGGGGGCACTAATCAATCAGCCCCAGCATTTT. It encodes CASSPRGGALINQPQHF.

V gene TRBV5-8 combines with J gene TRBJ1-1; D ambiguous. Germline V gene data show CDR1 as SGHTS and CDR2 as YDEGEE. CDR3 length: 13 amino acids. V lost 1 base, J lost 5 bases, and 9 bases lay in between. This CDR3 reads CASSLLGKTEAFF. The CDR3 region has the DNA TGTGCCAGCAGCTTGCTCGGGAAGACTGAAGCTTTCTTT.

The genes are TRBV27 and TRBJ2-7; 8 bases fit TRBD1. Germline-derived CDR1 and CDR2 are MNHEY and SMNVEV (reference sequence). Losses at the gene ends were 10 bases for V and 1 base for J; bases not matched to a gene: 9. The CDR3 totals 14 residues. The CDR3 bases are TGTGCCACCGGTCAGGGGGCTTCGTCCTACGAGCAGTACTTC. Its translation is CATGQGASSYEQYF.

The chain is built from TRBV3-1 (or the pseudogene TRBV3-2) and TRBJ2-5; 10 nucleotides align to TRBD2. In germline, CDR1 is LGHDT, CDR2 YNNKEL (reference sequence). V trimming: 2 bases; J trimming: 2 bases; junction bases outside the gene matches: 2. This CDR3 contains 15 residues. CDR3 nucleotide sequence: TGTGCCAGCAGCCAACAAGCGGGGGGGCAAGAGACCCAGTACTTC. Translating gives CASSQQAGGQETQYF.

The chain combines TRBV29-1 with TRBJ2-3; the D gene is possibly TRBD2 (6 bases). Deletions cut 2 bases from V and 6 bases from J, with 9 bases between. CDR3 length: 12 residues. Germline loops: CDR1 SQVTM, CDR2 ANQGSEA. The CDR3: CSVEPGRDTQYF. DNA of the CDR3: TGCAGCGTTGAACCGGGGAGGGATACGCAGTATTTT.

The chain recombines TRBV2 with TRBJ1-4; 7 bases map to TRBD1. Germline V lookup: CDR1 SNHLY, CDR2 FYNNEI. The CDR3 is 15 residues long. V was pared by 6 bases and J by 10 bases, with 14 bases of the junction left unmatched. CDR3 in amino acids: CASSETGAVVGKLFF. CDR3 sequence (DNA): TGTGCCAGCAGCGAAACAGGGGCCGTGGTGGGAAAACTGTTTTTT.

This sequence joins TRBV25-1 and TRBJ1-2; 7 positions agree with TRBD1. CDR1 and CDR2 (germline): MGHDK, SYGVNS. V shed 3 bases and J 6 bases; nucleotides not matched to a gene: 7. This CDR3 contains 14 residues. This CDR3 is CASSDLDRTNGYTF. Written as DNA, the CDR3 is TGTGCCAGCAGTGATTTGGACAGGACTAATGGCTACACCTTC.

The chain joins TRBV30 to TRBJ1-2; D is ambiguous. Germline V gene lookup returns CDR1 GTSNPN and CDR2 SVGIG (reference sequence). CDR3 length: 11 amino acids. V lost 4 bases to trimming and J lost 8 bases, with 11 bases between them. In DNA form, the CDR3 reads TGTGCCTGGAATCACCTTCGGGGCTACACCTTC. Translating it yields CAWNHLRGYTF.

This chain links TRBV10-2 with TRBJ1-5; D gene ambiguous. The V and J ends lost 4 bases and 2 bases respectively, with 9 bases between them. The CDR3 loop spans 14 amino acids. The germline V gene encodes CDR1 WSHSY and CDR2 SAAADI. CDR3 in DNA: TGCGCCAGCAGTGGAGGGAGAGGCAATCAGCCCCAGCATTTT. This gives the protein CASSGGRGNQPQHF.

The rearrangement uses TRBV6-2 or TRBV6-3 and TRBJ2-7; 7 nucleotides line up with TRBD2. V trimming: 0 bases; J trimming: 6 bases; junction bases outside the gene matches: 2. Germline V gene sequence: CDR1 MNHEY, CDR2 SVGEGT. There are 13 residues in the CDR3. The CDR3 is CASSYSWEGEQYF. CDR3 nucleotides: TGTGCCAGCAGTTACTCTTGGGAGGGCGAGCAGTACTTC.

The rearrangement links TRBV30 to TRBJ1-5; D perhaps matches TRBD1 (6 bases). V shed 3 bases and J shed 5 bases, with 17 bases lying between them. The CDR3 runs 15 residues. Germline loops: CDR1 GTSNPN, CDR2 SVGIG (reference sequence). The CDR3 protein is CAWSAHRVWDQPQHF. In DNA, the CDR3 is TGTGCCTGGAGCGCCCACAGGGTGTGGGATCAGCCCCAGCATTTT.

A few counts support this clone. The gene calls are TRBV19 and TRBJ2-3; tentatively, D is TRBD1 (5 bases). Trimming left V 5 bases short and J 1 base short, with 10 bases between. The CDR3 contains 14 residues. Per the germline V gene, CDR1 is LNHDA and CDR2 is SQIVND (reference sequence). CDR3 nucleotides: TGTGCCAGTAGTCTAGTGGGGCGCACAGATACGCAGTATTTT. This encodes CASSLVGRTDTQYF.

The chain carries TRBV30 and TRBJ2-2, with TRBD1 identical over 10 bases. Germline V CDR1 and CDR2: GTSNPN, SVGIG (reference sequence). This CDR3 is 14 amino acids long. V was pared by 5 bases and J by 5 bases, with 5 bases of the junction left unmatched. Here the CDR3 reads CAWAGQGGTGELFF. The CDR3 DNA follows: TGTGCCTGGGCAGGACAGGGGGGGACCGGGGAGCTGTTTTTT.

The genes are TRBV12-3 or TRBV12-4 and TRBJ1-2, with TRBD1 matching over 7 bases. The CDR3 spans 11 residues. V dropped 10 bases and J dropped 7; count of bases not matched to a gene: 6. The CDR3, as DNA: TGTGCCACCACAGGGGTGCGTGGCTACACCTTC. Residues: CATTGVRGYTF.

The chain has TRBV6-5 and TRBJ1-4; D uncertain. The CDR3 loop spans 13 amino acids. V was shortened by 6 bases and J by 3 bases, with 8 bases between the two germline ends. Germline-derived CDR1 and CDR2 are MNHEY and SVGAGI. The CDR3 nucleotides read TGTGCCAGCAGGGGCGGGTCTAATGAAAAACTGTTTTTT. Translating it yields CASRGGSNEKLFF.

The V gene is TRBV12-3 or TRBV12-4, the J gene TRBJ1-1; 9 bases agree with TRBD1. This CDR3 is 13 amino acids long. Trimming cost V 1 base and J 11 bases; bases outside gene matches: 5. In nucleotides, the CDR3 is TGTGCCAGCAGTTTAGGCCGGACAGGGGTCGCTTTCTTT. This gives the protein CASSLGRTGVAFF.

This chain connects TRBV29-1 to TRBJ2-3; 12 bases are shared with TRBD1. In germline, CDR1 is SQVTM, CDR2 ANQGSEA. The CDR3 loop spans 15 amino acids. The V segment lost 2 bases and the J segment 4 bases; nucleotides outside the gene matches: 4. Here the CDR3 reads CSVEYGTGGSDTQYF. The CDR3 DNA follows: TGCAGCGTTGAATATGGGACAGGGGGCTCAGATACGCAGTATTTT.

Only one count was recorded for this clone. The chain joins TRBV29-1 to TRBJ1-1, with 8 bases that match TRBD1. The V gene's germline CDR1 is SQVTM and CDR2 ANQGSEA. The J segment lost 7 bases and the V segment lost 3 bases, leaving 13 bases of the junction unmatched. The CDR3 extends over 15 amino acids. CDR3 sequence (DNA): TGCAGCGTTGACGCCGCTGACAGGGGATATGTTGAAGCTTTCTTT. This translates into CSVDAADRGYVEAFF.

The chain is built from TRBV5-1 and TRBJ2-1; the D gene is possibly TRBD2 (5 bases). Trimming cost V 6 bases and J 0 bases, with 16 bases left between them. The CDR3 covers 16 residues. The germline CDR1 and CDR2 sequences are SGHRS and YFSETQ. Written as DNA, the CDR3 is TGCGCCAGCACCTACAAAGCGGCGAGCTCCTACAATGAGCAGTTCTTC. Translating gives CASTYKAASSYNEQFF.

The chain carries TRBV19 and TRBJ1-1; D not certain. Germline V gene sequence: CDR1 LNHDA, CDR2 SQIVND (reference sequence). The CDR3 contains 15 residues. V gave up 4 bases and J gave up 0 bases, with 12 bases separating them. Written as DNA, the CDR3 is TGTGCCAGTAGTACCCAACAGAGCATGAACACTGAAGCTTTCTTT. Its protein is CASSTQQSMNTEAFF.

The rearrangement links TRBV30 to TRBJ1-1; D perhaps matches TRBD1 (5 bases). With 5 bases removed from V and 4 bases from J, the gap between germline ends came to 17 bases. The CDR3 has 14 residues. The germline V gene encodes CDR1 GTSNPN and CDR2 SVGIG (reference sequence). CDR3 nucleotides: TGTGCCTGGGGAACAGGTGGGGTGCGCACTGAAGCTTTCTTT. This codes for CAWGTGGVRTEAFF.